Sequencing of this T cell receptor (beta chain) was carried out in a study of T cell responses to AZD1222 COVID-19 vaccine. On this clone: Its target is unknown.

Whole-study findings and limits: Seropositive at baseline were only 5 to 7 AZD1222 recipients. The donor group comprised mostly white British people and more females; the analysis possibly underestimated clonal diversity. Among spike-specific TCRs, nearly half reportedly target unmutated variant regions.

TCRdb's copy holds only in-frame clones and misses some; the assay was immunoSEQ multiplex PCR. The table records 160,000 or so clones, around nine tenths of them present only once. The source was peripheral blood, collected on day 0 of AZD1222 vaccination. The receptor was isolated from an adult in good health.

In DNA form, the CDR3 reads TGTGCCAGCAGCCCTGGCCTAGGGGCCTCACCCCTCCACTTT. Protein sequence: CASSPGLGASPLHF. The V call is TRBV7-9, the J call TRBJ1-6; D perhaps matches TRBD1 (5 bases). The CDR3 is made up of 14 amino acids. V was clipped by 5 bases and J by 10 bases, with 15 bases between them. Per the germline V gene, CDR1 is SEHNR and CDR2 is FQNEAQ (reference sequence). Combining the CDR3 with reference TRBV7-9 and TRBJ1-6 gives the whole variable domain DTGVSQNPRHKITKRGQNVTFRCDPISEHNRLYWYRQTLGQGPEFLTYFQNEAQLEKSRLLSDRFSAERPKGSFSTLEIQRTEQGDSAMYLCASSPGLGASPLHFGNGTRLTVT.